These 18 T cell receptor beta chains originate from one sample sequenced in a study of resident and recirculating memory T cells in vitiligo. TCRdb's table, derived via immunoSEQ multiplex PCR, lists solely in-frame clones and lacks some. The sample lists around 70,000 clones; 90% to 95% were seen once. Sequenced: blood. The receptors were sampled from a male donor with vitiligo.

This clone showed up just once. The V call is TRBV14, the J call TRBJ2-7; possibly TRBD1 for D (6 bases). V was cut by 10 bases and J by 3 bases, with 28 bases left in between. Germline V gene data show CDR1 as SGHDN and CDR2 as FVKESK. The CDR3 is 17 residues long. The CDR3 coding sequence is TGTGCCATCGCGCTCCAGACCACGGGGACACGGAGCTACGAGCAGTACTTC. Translating gives CAIALQTTGTRSYEQYF. Complete variable domain (other parts from reference TRBV14 and TRBJ2-7): EAGVTQFPSHSVIEKGQTVTLRCDPISGHDNLYWYRRVMGKEIKFLLHFVKESKQDESGMPNNRFLAERTGGTYSTLKVQPAELEDSGVYFCAIALQTTGTRSYEQYFGPGTRLTVT.

The chain combines TRBV29-1 with TRBJ2-1; the match to TRBD2 covers 13 bases. The germline CDR1 and CDR2 sequences are SQVTM and ANQGSEA. V was clipped by 7 bases and J by 0 bases; unmatched bases: 6. The CDR3 runs to 16 residues. This chain's CDR3 is CSGGLAGQSSYNEQFF. CDR3 in DNA: TGCAGCGGGGGACTAGCGGGGCAGAGCTCCTACAATGAGCAGTTCTTC.

V and J are TRBV11-1 and TRBJ1-6, with D uncertain. V was trimmed by 5 bases and J by 5 bases, leaving 16 bases between them. This CDR3 has 16 amino acids. Germline CDR1 SGHAT, CDR2 FQDESV (reference sequence). The CDR3 sequence: CASSPSASWNNSPLHF. The CDR3 region has the DNA TGTGCCAGCAGCCCCTCAGCGTCATGGAATAATTCACCCCTCCACTTT.

The V gene is TRBV29-1, the J gene TRBJ2-3; tentative D call: TRBD2 (7 bases). This CDR3 is built from 13 residues. Per the germline V gene, CDR1 is SQVTM and CDR2 is ANQGSEA. Deletions cut 4 bases from V and 4 bases from J, with 12 bases between. CDR3 bases: TGCAGCGTTGGAAGGGGGGGCCCAGATACGCAGTATTTT. Translation: CSVGRGGPDTQYF.

J is TRBJ1-1 and V is TRBV2, with 9 bases lining up with TRBD1. V lost 7 bases to trimming and J lost 7 bases; unmatched junction nucleotides: 10. This CDR3 is 14 amino acids long. Germline lookup yields CDR1 SNHLY and CDR2 FYNNEI. The CDR3 DNA reads TGTGCCAGCACAATATCCGGGACAGGGAGTGAAGCTTTCTTT. Translating gives CASTISGTGSEAFF.

J is TRBJ2-7 and V is TRBV4-3; no clear D. V gave up 0 bases and J gave up 5 bases, with 17 bases separating them. The V gene's germline CDR1 is LGHNA and CDR2 YSLEER. The CDR3 covers 16 residues. The DNA of the CDR3 is TGCGCCAGCAGCCAAGACTATTCGGCAGGTCGCCACGAGCAGTACTTC. It translates to CASSQDYSAGRHEQYF.

The DNA of the CDR3 is TGTGCCAGCAGCTTATTTGACTTAAACTATGGCTACACCTTC. This encodes CASSLFDLNYGYTF. V and J are TRBV7-9 and TRBJ1-2; D is unresolved. This CDR3 region has 14 residues. V dropped 2 bases and J dropped 2 bases, with 9 bases sitting between them. The germline gives CDR1 SEHNR, CDR2 FQNEAQ (reference sequence).

This clone was recorded once. The gene calls are TRBV19 and TRBJ2-2; maybe TRBD1 (6 bases). Trimming removed 6 bases from V and 1 base from J, with 12 bases in between. Germline lookup yields CDR1 LNHDA and CDR2 SQIVND (reference sequence). The CDR3 is made up of 15 amino acids. The CDR3 DNA reads TGTGCCAGTAGCACTACAGGGTGGAACACCGGGGAGCTGTTTTTT. Encoded protein: CASSTTGWNTGELFF. Variable domain in full (rest from reference TRBV19 and TRBJ2-2): DGGITQSPKYLFRKEGQNVTLSCEQNLNHDAMYWYRQDPGQGLRLIYYSQIVNDFQKGDIAEGYSVSREKKESFPLTVTSAQKNPTAFYLCASSTTGWNTGELFFGEGSRLTVL.

V is TRBV9 and J is TRBJ1-1; 8 positions agree with TRBD1. With V trimmed by 4 bases and J by 5 bases, 10 bases remained unmatched. The CDR3 has 15 amino acids. Germline values: CDR1 SGDLS, CDR2 YYNGEE. The CDR3 protein is CASSPRTGGGTEAFF. The CDR3 region has the DNA TGTGCCAGCAGCCCTAGAACAGGGGGAGGAACTGAAGCTTTCTTT.

The chain carries TRBV5-1 and TRBJ2-1, with no clear D. Germline loops: CDR1 SGHRS, CDR2 YFSETQ. The CDR3 loop spans 13 amino acids. The V and J ends lost 7 bases and 0 bases respectively, with 8 bases between them. This CDR3 reads CASGPGSYNEQFF. As DNA, the CDR3 is TGCGCCAGCGGGCCCGGCTCCTACAATGAGCAGTTCTTC.

The chain is built from TRBV27 and TRBJ2-1, with D unclear. Trimming removed 5 bases from V and 0 bases from J, with 8 bases in between. The CDR3 is 14 residues long. Germline loops: CDR1 MNHEY, CDR2 SMNVEV (reference sequence). CDR3 DNA sequence: TGTGCCAGCAGTCCCCTGGCCTCCTACAATGAGCAGTTCTTC. Translated: CASSPLASYNEQFF.

The chain couples TRBV18 to TRBJ2-7; 7 bases are a match to TRBD1. With V trimmed by 3 bases and J by 0 bases, 23 bases remained unmatched. The germline V gene encodes CDR1 KGHSH and CDR2 LQKENI. This CDR3 region has 21 residues. CDR3 nucleotides: TGTGCCAGCTCACCCTTGAGAATCGGACAGGACTTCCTCCGCACCTCCTACGAGCAGTACTTC. It encodes CASSPLRIGQDFLRTSYEQYF.

This chain uses TRBV14 with TRBJ1-1; TRBD1 matches 11 bases. The CDR3 is 13 residues long. Germline CDR1 SGHDN, CDR2 FVKESK. The V and J ends lost 7 bases and 7 bases, in that order; junction bases with no gene match: 5. For the CDR3, the DNA is TGTGCCAGCACAGGACAGGGGGCAGGTGAAGCTTTCTTT. This gives the protein CASTGQGAGEAFF.

The V gene is TRBV10-3, the J gene TRBJ1-3; D is uncertain. Deletions cut 2 bases from V and 0 bases from J, with 5 bases between. The CDR3 consists of 14 residues. Germline V CDR1 and CDR2: ENHRY, SYGVKD. CDR3 protein: CAISENSSGNTIYF. CDR3 sequence (DNA): TGTGCCATCAGTGAGAATAGCTCTGGAAACACCATATATTTT.

The rearrangement uses TRBV11-2 and TRBJ2-2, with D unclear. From germline, CDR1 is SGHAT and CDR2 FQNNGV. Trimming shortened V by 6 bases and J by 5 bases, and 7 bases separated the two germline ends. The CDR3 contains 12 residues. The CDR3 loop is CASSAETGELFF. CDR3 bases: TGTGCCAGCAGTGCTGAGACCGGGGAGCTGTTTTTT.

The genes are TRBV27 and TRBJ2-1, with 10 bases that match TRBD2. With 5 bases clipped from V and 3 bases from J, the junction kept 4 bases outside the gene matches. The CDR3 length is 15 residues. Germline CDR1 is MNHEY and CDR2 is SMNVEV (reference sequence). The CDR3 DNA is TGTGCCAGCAGTCCGGCTAGCGGGGGCTACAATGAGCAGTTCTTC. It specifies CASSPASGGYNEQFF.

V is TRBV6-5 and J is TRBJ1-2, with 7 bases fitting TRBD1. Trimming removed 4 bases from V and 8 bases from J; junction bases left unmatched: 4. This CDR3 spans 12 amino acids. From germline, CDR1 is MNHEY and CDR2 SVGAGI. The CDR3 DNA reads TGTGCCAGCAGTTTCGGACAGGCCGGCTACACCTTC. It encodes CASSFGQAGYTF.

The chain has TRBV27 and TRBJ2-7, with TRBD1 identical over 7 bases. V shed 6 bases, J shed 5 bases, and the junction held 10 bases outside the gene matches. The germline V gene has CDR1 MNHEY and CDR2 SMNVEV (reference sequence). This CDR3 has 14 residues. CDR3 sequence reads: CASRPLGGPHEQYF. Written as DNA, the CDR3 is TGTGCCAGCAGACCCCTAGGGGGCCCCCACGAGCAGTACTTC.